A selection of T cell receptor beta chains follows, all from one sample in a study of T cell changes during pregnancy in multiple sclerosis. Measured with immunoSEQ multiplex PCR; TCRdb has only the in-frame clones, and not every one. The table records 40,000 to 55,000 clones, 85% to 95% of them present only once. This sample comprised CD4+ T cells from peripheral blood mononuclear cells, obtained in the third trimester of pregnancy. Receptor source: a female donor with multiple sclerosis, enrolled in a pregnancy study. Both conserved end residues are part of each CDR3. A D gene is named only where the DNA matches it firmly. A clone size is listed for some rows: how often the clone was seen (once, few, many), or a class if it is expanded.

d_call: TRBD1; clone_size: -; v_call: TRBV7-8; cdr3_length: 14; j_call: TRBJ1-1; cdr3_nt: TGTGCCAGCAGCTTAGGGACAGGTTTATCTGAAGCTTTCTTT; cdr3_aa: CASSLGTGLSEAFF
d_call: -; clone_size: -; v_call: TRBV11-2; cdr3_length: 16; j_call: TRBJ2-5; cdr3_nt: TGTGCCAGCAGCCCAGTTGCGCCGCAGGGTGGGGAGACCCAGTACTTC; cdr3_aa: CASSPVAPQGGETQYF
d_call: -; clone_size: -; v_call: TRBV5-4; cdr3_length: 13; j_call: TRBJ2-7; cdr3_nt: TGTGCCAGCAGTGCTGGGACTCGACTCGAGCAGTACTTC; cdr3_aa: CASSAGTRLEQYF
d_call: TRBD2; clone_size: once; v_call: TRBV7-2; cdr3_length: 13; j_call: TRBJ2-3; cdr3_nt: TGTGCCAGCAGCTTTCCGGGACTAGTTACGCAGTATTTT; cdr3_aa: CASSFPGLVTQYF
d_call: -; clone_size: few; v_call: TRBV6-1; cdr3_length: 12; j_call: TRBJ1-1; cdr3_nt: TGTGCCAGCAGGCAGGGTACCCCTGAAGCTTTCTTT; cdr3_aa: CASRQGTPEAFF
d_call: TRBD1; clone_size: once; v_call: TRBV7-8; cdr3_length: 15; j_call: TRBJ2-7; cdr3_nt: TGTGCCAGCAGCCTCCAGGGGGTGCCGACCTACGAGCAGTACTTC; cdr3_aa: CASSLQGVPTYEQYF
d_call: -; clone_size: -; v_call: TRBV7-8; cdr3_length: 11; j_call: TRBJ2-1; cdr3_nt: TGTGCCAGCAGCCCCGACAGGGAGCAGTTCTTC; cdr3_aa: CASSPDREQFF
d_call: TRBD1; clone_size: -; v_call: TRBV6-6; cdr3_length: 15; j_call: TRBJ2-3; cdr3_nt: TGTGCCAGCAGTTACTCGACAGGGGGCTTGGATACGCAGTATTTT; cdr3_aa: CASSYSTGGLDTQYF
d_call: TRBD2; clone_size: -; v_call: TRBV7-2; cdr3_length: 16; j_call: TRBJ2-1; cdr3_nt: TGTGCCAGCAGCTTAGAACTAGCGGGAGTCGGCAATGAGCAGTTCTTC; cdr3_aa: CASSLELAGVGNEQFF
d_call: -; clone_size: -; v_call: TRBV28; cdr3_length: 14; j_call: TRBJ2-1; cdr3_nt: TGTGCCAGCAGGGCAGGGGCGGGCTACAATGAGCAGTTCTTC; cdr3_aa: CASRAGAGYNEQFF
d_call: -; clone_size: few; v_call: TRBV30; cdr3_length: 10; j_call: TRBJ1-1; cdr3_nt: TGTGCCTGGATGCGGACTGAAGCTTTCTTT; cdr3_aa: CAWMRTEAFF
d_call: TRBD2; clone_size: -; v_call: TRBV7-2; cdr3_length: 13; j_call: TRBJ2-1; cdr3_nt: TGTGCCACCGCGGGGGGACGGGGGAATGAGCAGTTCTTC; cdr3_aa: CATAGGRGNEQFF
d_call: TRBD1; clone_size: once; v_call: TRBV18; cdr3_length: 16; j_call: TRBJ1-1; cdr3_nt: TGTGCCAGCTCATCGTTGGGGGACAGGGCGAACACTGAAGCTTTCTTT; cdr3_aa: CASSSLGDRANTEAFF
d_call: TRBD1; clone_size: -; v_call: TRBV15; cdr3_length: 14; j_call: TRBJ1-2; cdr3_nt: TGTGCCACCAGCAACGACAGGGGGAGCGTTAGCTACACCTTC; cdr3_aa: CATSNDRGSVSYTF
d_call: -; clone_size: -; v_call: TRBV11-3; cdr3_length: 14; j_call: TRBJ2-3; cdr3_nt: TGTGCCAGCAGCCGAACTGGACTCCCAGATACGCAGTATTTT; cdr3_aa: CASSRTGLPDTQYF
d_call: -; clone_size: -; v_call: TRBV11-2; cdr3_length: 14; j_call: TRBJ2-2; cdr3_nt: TGTGCCAGCAGTTTCGCCAGAGGCACCGGGGAGCTGTTTTTT; cdr3_aa: CASSFARGTGELFF
d_call: -; clone_size: -; v_call: TRBV4-3; cdr3_length: 17; j_call: TRBJ2-4; cdr3_nt: TGCGCCAGCAGCCCCCAGCGAGGCGGGAACACCAAAAACATTCAGTACTTC; cdr3_aa: CASSPQRGGNTKNIQYF
d_call: -; clone_size: once; v_call: TRBV12-5; cdr3_length: 18; j_call: TRBJ1-5; cdr3_nt: TGTGCTAGTGGTTTGGTAGTGTTAGAGACAGGTGGCAATCAGCCCCAGCATTTT; cdr3_aa: CASGLVVLETGGNQPQHF
d_call: TRBD1; clone_size: -; v_call: TRBV28; cdr3_length: 15; j_call: TRBJ1-5; cdr3_nt: TGTGCCAGCATCCCCGGGACAGGGAACAATCAGCCCCAGCATTTT; cdr3_aa: CASIPGTGNNQPQHF
d_call: -; clone_size: medium-sized; v_call: TRBV4-2; cdr3_length: 15; j_call: TRBJ1-5; cdr3_nt: TGTGCCAGCAGCCAAGGGGGGGATAGCAATCAGCCCCAGCATTTT; cdr3_aa: CASSQGGDSNQPQHF
d_call: TRBD1; clone_size: -; v_call: TRBV4-2; cdr3_length: 20; j_call: TRBJ1-1; cdr3_nt: TGTGCCAGCAGCCAAGATTCACTTTGGGGACAGGCCCCGAGAGGGGCTGAAGCTTTCTTT; cdr3_aa: CASSQDSLWGQAPRGAEAFF
d_call: TRBD1; clone_size: -; v_call: TRBV18; cdr3_length: 15; j_call: TRBJ1-1; cdr3_nt: TGTGCCAGCTCACGAACCGGGACAGCGAACACTGAAGCTTTCTTT; cdr3_aa: CASSRTGTANTEAFF
d_call: -; clone_size: -; v_call: TRBV7-9; cdr3_length: 15; j_call: TRBJ2-7; cdr3_nt: TGTGCCAGCAGCCAAAGACTCGGCCGGAACTACGAGCAGTACTTC; cdr3_aa: CASSQRLGRNYEQYF
d_call: TRBD2; clone_size: -; v_call: TRBV5-1; cdr3_length: 18; j_call: TRBJ2-2; cdr3_nt: TGCGCCAGCAGCCCCGGACTAGCGGGAATTTTTGTTACCGGGGAGCTGTTTTTT; cdr3_aa: CASSPGLAGIFVTGELFF
d_call: -; clone_size: -; v_call: TRBV7-2; cdr3_length: 13; j_call: TRBJ2-7; cdr3_nt: TGTGCCAGCAGCACACTAGCCGTATACGAGCAGTACTTC; cdr3_aa: CASSTLAVYEQYF
d_call: TRBD1; clone_size: once; v_call: TRBV18; cdr3_length: 17; j_call: TRBJ2-2; cdr3_nt: TGTGCCAGCTCCCTTACGGGACAGGGGGCGAACACCGGGGAGCTGTTTTTT; cdr3_aa: CASSLTGQGANTGELFF
d_call: -; clone_size: -; v_call: TRBV30; cdr3_length: 13; j_call: TRBJ2-2; cdr3_nt: TGTGCCTGGAGTGGGGGGAGGAATCGGGAGCTGTTTTTT; cdr3_aa: CAWSGGRNRELFF
d_call: TRBD1; clone_size: -; v_call: TRBV19; cdr3_length: 13; j_call: TRBJ2-3; cdr3_nt: TGTGCCAGTGGACAGGGGGCTGGAGATACGCAGTATTTT; cdr3_aa: CASGQGAGDTQYF
d_call: -; clone_size: -; v_call: TRBV6-1; cdr3_length: 12; j_call: TRBJ2-3; cdr3_nt: TGTGCCAGTGACAGGAGTGCAGATACGCAGTATTTT; cdr3_aa: CASDRSADTQYF
d_call: -; clone_size: -; v_call: TRBV7-2; cdr3_length: 12; j_call: TRBJ2-5; cdr3_nt: TGTGCCAGCACCCGCCCCGGAGAGACCCAGTACTTC; cdr3_aa: CASTRPGETQYF
d_call: -; clone_size: -; v_call: TRBV21-1; cdr3_length: 14; j_call: TRBJ2-1; cdr3_nt: TGTGCCAGCAGCCCCAGGACAGGGTACAATGAGCAGTTCTTC; cdr3_aa: CASSPRTGYNEQFF
d_call: TRBD1; clone_size: -; v_call: TRBV5-1; cdr3_length: 14; j_call: TRBJ1-1; cdr3_nt: TGCGCCAGCAGCCTCCGGACAGGGGGCACTGAAGCTTTCTTT; cdr3_aa: CASSLRTGGTEAFF
d_call: -; clone_size: -; v_call: TRBV7-9; cdr3_length: 15; j_call: TRBJ2-3; cdr3_nt: TGTGCCAGCACCCCCCGGGTGGGGCCGGCGGATACGCAGTATTTT; cdr3_aa: CASTPRVGPADTQYF
d_call: TRBD2; clone_size: -; v_call: TRBV5-5; cdr3_length: 15; j_call: TRBJ2-1; cdr3_nt: TGTGCCAGCAGCTTACTAGCGAGCATAAACAATGAGCAGTTCTTC; cdr3_aa: CASSLLASINNEQFF
d_call: -; clone_size: -; v_call: TRBV10-3; cdr3_length: 14; j_call: TRBJ2-3; cdr3_nt: TGTGCCATCAAGGGGGGGGGATCTACAGATACGCAGTATTTT; cdr3_aa: CAIKGGGSTDTQYF